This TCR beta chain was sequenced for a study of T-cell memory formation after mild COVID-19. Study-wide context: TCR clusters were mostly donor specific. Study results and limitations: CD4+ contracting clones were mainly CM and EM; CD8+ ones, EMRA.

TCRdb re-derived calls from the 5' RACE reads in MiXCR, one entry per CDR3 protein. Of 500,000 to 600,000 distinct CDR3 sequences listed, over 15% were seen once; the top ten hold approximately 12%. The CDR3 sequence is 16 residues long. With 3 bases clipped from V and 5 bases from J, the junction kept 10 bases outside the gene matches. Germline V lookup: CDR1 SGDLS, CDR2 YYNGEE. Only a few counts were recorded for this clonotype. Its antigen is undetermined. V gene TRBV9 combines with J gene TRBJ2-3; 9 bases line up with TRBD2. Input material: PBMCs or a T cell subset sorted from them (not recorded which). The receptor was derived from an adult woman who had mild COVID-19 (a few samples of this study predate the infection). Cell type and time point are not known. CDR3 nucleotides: TGTGCCAGCAGCGCCGGACCGGGACTAGCTGAAGATACGCAGTATTTT. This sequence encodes CASSAGPGLAEDTQYF.